Given below is one T cell receptor (beta chain) in context. Looked up from germline, CDR1 is ENHRY and CDR2 is SYGVKD. With 2 bases removed from V and 7 bases from J, the gap between germline ends came to 17 bases. CDR3 length: 15 amino acids. Clones were read by immunoSEQ multiplex PCR, and TCRdb kept only the in-frame ones, dropping some. The sample lists around 1,300 clones, around nine tenths occurring once. These data are taken from a study of T cells and Merkel cell carcinoma outcomes. This receptor was obtained from a human donor with Merkel cell carcinoma. The material sequenced was tumor tissue from Merkel cell carcinoma. This chain connects TRBV10-3 to TRBJ1-2, with D possibly matching TRBD1 (6 bases). CDR3 bases: TGTGCCATCAGTGAGATGGGGGGGCACGTCTCTGGCTACACCTTC. This codes for CAISEMGGHVSGYTF.